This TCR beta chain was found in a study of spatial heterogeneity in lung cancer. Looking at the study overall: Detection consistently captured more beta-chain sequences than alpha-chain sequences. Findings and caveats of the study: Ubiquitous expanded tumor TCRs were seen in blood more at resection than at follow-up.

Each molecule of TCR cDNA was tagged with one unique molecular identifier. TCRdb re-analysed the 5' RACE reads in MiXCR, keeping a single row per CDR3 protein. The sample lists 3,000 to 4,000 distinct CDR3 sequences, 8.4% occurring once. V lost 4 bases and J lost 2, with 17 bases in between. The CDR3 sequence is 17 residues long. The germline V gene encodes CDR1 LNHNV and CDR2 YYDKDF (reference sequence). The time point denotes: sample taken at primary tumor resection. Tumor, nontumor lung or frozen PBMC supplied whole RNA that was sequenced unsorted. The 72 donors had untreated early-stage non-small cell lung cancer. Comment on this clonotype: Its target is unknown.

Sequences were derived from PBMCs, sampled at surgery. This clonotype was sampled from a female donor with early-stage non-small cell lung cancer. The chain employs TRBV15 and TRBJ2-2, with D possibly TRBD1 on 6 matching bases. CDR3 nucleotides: TGTGCCACCAGCACCTATACAGGGACCGACAACACCGGGGAGCTGTTTTTT. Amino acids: CATSTYTGTDNTGELFF. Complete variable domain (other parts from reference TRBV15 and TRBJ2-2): DAMVIQNPRYQVTQFGKPVTLSCSQTLNHNVMYWYQQKSSQAPKLLFHYYDKDFNNEADTPDNFQSRRPNTSFCFLDIRSPGLGDTAMYLCATSTYTGTDNTGELFFGEGSRLTVL.